This T cell receptor (beta chain) was profiled in a study of blood T cell repertoires in COVID-19. Study context: COVID-19 samples collected from the United States, Italy and Spain covered acute and convalescent phases. The cDNA or gDNA used as material had been derived from T cells, B-cell-depleted T cells, or PBMCs.

In the source study's methods: Nucleated cell counts were estimated from reference gene primer amplification. TCRdb keeps only in-frame clones here, not all; method: immunoSEQ multiplex PCR. For V, J and clone size, that table is used; D and trimming come from the DNA. The data hold some 230,000 clones, with more than 75% observed a single time. The CDR3 is made up of 14 amino acids. The ends were cut back, 1 base at V and 5 bases at J, with 12 bases in the middle. The V gene's germline CDR1 is SQVTM and CDR2 ANQGSEA. The chain employs TRBV29-1 and TRBJ1-5; D is perhaps TRBD1 (6 bases). Sample: peripheral blood. This sequence was found in a man in his fifties who had recovered from COVID-19. The CDR3 bases are TGCAGCGTTGAAGTCACAGGGCCGGATCAGCCCCAGCATTTT. Protein product: CSVEVTGPDQPQHF.